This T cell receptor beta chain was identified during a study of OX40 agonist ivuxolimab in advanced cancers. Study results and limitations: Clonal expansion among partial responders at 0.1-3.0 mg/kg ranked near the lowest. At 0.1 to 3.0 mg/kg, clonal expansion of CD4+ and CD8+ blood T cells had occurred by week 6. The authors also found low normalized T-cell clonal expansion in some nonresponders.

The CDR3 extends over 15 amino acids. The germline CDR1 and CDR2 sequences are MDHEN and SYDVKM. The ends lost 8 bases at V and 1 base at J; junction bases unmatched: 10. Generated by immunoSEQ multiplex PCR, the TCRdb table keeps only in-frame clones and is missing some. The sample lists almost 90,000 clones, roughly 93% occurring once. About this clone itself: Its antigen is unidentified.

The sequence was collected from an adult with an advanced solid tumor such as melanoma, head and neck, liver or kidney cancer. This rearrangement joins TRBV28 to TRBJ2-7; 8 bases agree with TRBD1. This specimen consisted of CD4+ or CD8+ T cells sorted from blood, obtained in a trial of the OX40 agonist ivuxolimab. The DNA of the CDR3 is TGTGCCAGCCCTCCCGACAGGGGCCCGTCCTACGAGCAGTACTTC. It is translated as CASPPDRGPSYEQYF.